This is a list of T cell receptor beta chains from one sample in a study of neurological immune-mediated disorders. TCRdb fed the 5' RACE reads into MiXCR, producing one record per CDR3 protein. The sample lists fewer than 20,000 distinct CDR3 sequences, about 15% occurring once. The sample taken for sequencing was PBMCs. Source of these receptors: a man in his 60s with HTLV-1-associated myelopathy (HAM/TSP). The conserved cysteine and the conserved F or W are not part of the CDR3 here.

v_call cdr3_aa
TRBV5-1 ASSLLAGTDTQY
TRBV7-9 ASRPNRATEAF
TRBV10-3 AISGTGALNEQY
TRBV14 ASSPRTGGNTGELF
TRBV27 ASTPRRENTEAF
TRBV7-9 ASSLTGRNSPLH
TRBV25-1 ASRDGQGLANEQF
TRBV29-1 SVGQGNEQY
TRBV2 ASSSGTANYGYT
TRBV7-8 ASSPHSSLNTEAF
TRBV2 ASSDEGSGANVLT
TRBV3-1 ASSQDPGSRGYT
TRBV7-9 ASTQDRSYEQY
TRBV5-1 ASSLAPGGGTEAF
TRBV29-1 SVMDSRGAYEQY
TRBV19 ASSTQGGEQF
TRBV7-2 ANSLSAGDITGELF
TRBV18 ASSPPGGLRRGTDTQY
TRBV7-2 ASSARGTVSGANVLT
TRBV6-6 ASRPDEGSFSNQPQH
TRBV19 ASRVDRSSYNEQF
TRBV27 ASSPQVLSYEQY